The 18 T cell receptor beta chains below were found in one sample sequenced in a study of blood T cell repertoires in COVID-19. Sequencing used immunoSEQ multiplex PCR; TCRdb keeps in-frame clones, though not all of them. The profile shows some 200,000 clones, 80% to 90% of them singletons. The material sequenced was peripheral blood. The receptors were gathered from a man at least 80 years old with acute or convalescent COVID-19.

The chain recombines TRBV14 with TRBJ2-1, with a tentative D call TRBD1 (6 bases). The CDR3 is 13 amino acids. The V end was cut by 6 bases, the J end by 9 bases, with 15 bases between. CDR1 and CDR2 from the germline V gene are SGHDN and FVKESK. CDR3 sequence reads: CASSLTGNSEQFF. The CDR3 DNA is TGTGCCAGCAGTCTTACAGGGAACAGTGAGCAGTTCTTC.

The V gene is TRBV5-1, the J gene TRBJ2-3; 8 nucleotides align to TRBD2. Germline CDR1 reads SGHRS; CDR2 reads YFSETQ. The CDR3 sequence is 16 residues long. V shed 1 base, J shed 5 bases, and the junction held 9 bases outside the gene matches. The CDR3 bases are TGCGCCAGCAGCTTGTCGCCGGGGGGGCGCTTAGATACGCAGTATTTT. Translating gives CASSLSPGGRLDTQYF.

The chain has TRBV19 and TRBJ2-1, with 10 bases fitting TRBD2. Per germline, CDR1 LNHDA and CDR2 SQIVND (reference sequence). The V and J ends lost 3 bases and 2 bases, in that order; junction bases with no gene match: 10. This CDR3 has 18 residues. CDR3 sequence reads: CASSIRLAGALTYNEQFF. The CDR3 region has the DNA TGTGCCAGTAGTATTCGGCTAGCGGGAGCCCTTACCTACAATGAGCAGTTCTTC.

The gene calls are TRBV7-2 and TRBJ2-3; 7 positions match TRBD2. The CDR3 runs 16 residues. V lost 4 bases and J lost 1; bases outside the gene matches: 8. The V gene's germline CDR1 is SGHTA and CDR2 FQGNSA. This CDR3 reads CASSSFGGGGTDTQYF. CDR3 DNA: TGTGCCAGCAGCTCCTTTGGGGGAGGGGGCACAGATACGCAGTATTTT.

This clone is a singleton in its sample. The chain is built from TRBV28 and TRBJ1-4; 10 bases agree with TRBD1. After removal of 7 bases from V and 8 bases from J, the junction contained 7 bases not matched to a gene. This CDR3 is built from 14 residues. Germline loops: CDR1 MDHEN, CDR2 SYDVKM. This chain's CDR3 is CASKRQGAREKLFF. The CDR3 coding sequence is TGTGCCAGCAAGAGACAGGGGGCCCGGGAAAAACTGTTTTTT.

The chain is built from TRBV30 and TRBJ2-5, with TRBD1 identical over 7 bases. CDR1 and CDR2 (germline): GTSNPN, SVGIG (reference sequence). The V and J ends lost 2 bases and 3 bases, in that order; junction bases with no gene match: 18. This CDR3 has 18 amino acids. CDR3 protein: CAWSTPDRVDSLEETQYF. The CDR3 DNA follows: TGTGCCTGGAGTACCCCAGACAGGGTCGATAGTCTAGAAGAGACCCAGTACTTC.

The V and J genes are TRBV12-5 and TRBJ1-5; D gene unclear. From germline, CDR1 is LGHNT and CDR2 FRNRAP. V lost 7 bases, J lost 9 bases, and 13 bases lay in between. CDR3 length: 12 amino acids. Here the CDR3 reads CASAPLGGPQHF. CDR3 DNA: TGTGCTAGTGCGCCCTTAGGCGGGCCCCAGCATTTT.

The V gene is TRBV3-1 (or the pseudogene TRBV3-2), the J gene TRBJ1-6; D not resolved. The V and J ends lost 3 bases and 7 bases respectively, with 10 bases between them. The CDR3 covers 14 residues. Germline CDR1 LGHDT, CDR2 YNNKEL (reference sequence). The CDR3 region is CASSHRQANSPLHF. The DNA for the CDR3 is TGTGCCAGCAGCCACCGGCAGGCCAATTCACCCCTCCACTTT.

This chain joins TRBV14 and TRBJ2-7; 10 bases agree with TRBD2. The J segment lost 7 bases and the V segment lost 4 bases, leaving 10 bases of the junction unmatched. Germline CDR1 reads SGHDN; CDR2 reads FVKESK. The CDR3 extends over 15 amino acids. CDR3 in amino acids: CASSPALAGAREQYF. CDR3 nucleotide sequence: TGTGCCAGCAGCCCCGCTCTAGCGGGAGCTCGTGAGCAGTACTTC.

The genes are TRBV30 and TRBJ2-7, with D possibly TRBD2 on 6 matching bases. The germline CDR1 and CDR2 sequences are GTSNPN and SVGIG (reference sequence). This CDR3 spans 10 amino acids. V was trimmed by 8 bases and J by 4 bases, leaving 9 bases between them. The CDR3 is CAGGVYEQYF. The CDR3, as DNA: TGTGCCGGCGGGGTATACGAGCAGTACTTC.

This chain joins TRBV25-1 and TRBJ1-2, with TRBD1 matching over 7 bases. J was trimmed by 8 bases and V by 6 bases; bases with no gene match: 18. Germline V gene lookup returns CDR1 MGHDK and CDR2 SYGVNS. The CDR3 spans 16 residues. Here the CDR3 reads CASRAPRDRSLGGYTF. The CDR3 bases are TGTGCCAGCAGGGCCCCCCGGGACAGATCCCTTGGAGGCTACACCTTC.

The genes are TRBV28 and TRBJ1-2; D unclear. The CDR3 has 12 residues. V was trimmed by 6 bases and J by 8 bases, leaving 13 bases between them. Germline-derived CDR1 and CDR2 are MDHEN and SYDVKM. CDR3 amino acids: CASRETQIGYTF. CDR3 bases: TGTGCCAGCAGGGAGACCCAGATAGGCTACACCTTC.

The rearrangement joins TRBV11-2 to TRBJ1-2; tentative D call: TRBD1 (6 bases). V lost 5 bases, J lost 0 bases, and 13 bases lay in between. The CDR3 consists of 15 residues. Germline-derived CDR1 and CDR2 are SGHAT and FQNNGV. CDR3: CASSRQTGSNYGYTF. The CDR3 DNA follows: TGTGCCAGCAGCCGACAGACAGGTTCTAACTATGGCTACACCTTC.

This clone has a single count. This rearrangement joins TRBV5-6 to TRBJ2-5; 8 nucleotides line up with TRBD1. Trimming removed 1 base from V and 2 bases from J; junction bases left unmatched: 7. This CDR3 comprises 16 residues. The V gene's germline CDR1 is SGHDT and CDR2 YYEEEE. This CDR3 is CASSLPGGWRQETQYF. CDR3 nucleotide sequence: TGTGCCAGCAGCTTGCCAGGGGGCTGGCGACAAGAGACCCAGTACTTC.

The gene calls are TRBV5-1 and TRBJ2-1, with 7 nucleotides matching TRBD1. The V gene end was trimmed by 4 bases and the J gene end by 0 bases; junction bases not matched to a gene: 4. The CDR3 totals 15 residues. From germline, CDR1 is SGHRS and CDR2 YFSETQ. CDR3 bases: TGCGCCAGCAGCCCATACAGGGGCTCCTACAATGAGCAGTTCTTC. Protein: CASSPYRGSYNEQFF.

The chain carries TRBV25-1 and TRBJ2-2; tentative D call: TRBD1 (5 bases). Trimming took 0 bases from V and 3 from J, leaving 14 bases between them. This CDR3 is 17 amino acids long. Germline loops: CDR1 MGHDK, CDR2 SYGVNS. This CDR3 is CASSEYMGRGYTGELFF. As DNA, the CDR3 is TGTGCCAGCAGTGAATATATGGGGCGAGGCTACACCGGGGAGCTGTTTTTT. The full variable domain, in which reference TRBV25-1 and TRBJ2-2 provide the parts outside the CDR3, is EADIYQTPRYLVIGTGKKITLECSQTMGHDKMYWYQQDPGMELHLIHYSYGVNSTEKGDLSSESTVSRIRTEHFPLTLESARPSHTSQYLCASSEYMGRGYTGELFFGEGSRLTVL.

J is TRBJ2-7 and V is TRBV7-2, with 8 bases aligning to TRBD2. The V and J ends lost 2 bases and 2 bases, in that order; junction bases with no gene match: 5. The CDR3 consists of 15 residues. CDR1 and CDR2 from the germline V gene are SGHTA and FQGNSA. The CDR3 bases are TGTGCCAGCAGCTTACTAGCGGGCGGAACCTACGAGCAGTACTTC. It translates to CASSLLAGGTYEQYF.

The chain links TRBV27 to TRBJ2-1; 14 nucleotides agree with TRBD2. The ends lost 4 bases at V and 6 bases at J; junction bases unmatched: 2. Germline loops: CDR1 MNHEY, CDR2 SMNVEV (reference sequence). The CDR3 spans 15 residues. CDR3 protein: CASSSGLAGVNEQFF. The CDR3 DNA follows: TGTGCCAGCAGTTCGGGACTAGCGGGAGTCAATGAGCAGTTCTTC.